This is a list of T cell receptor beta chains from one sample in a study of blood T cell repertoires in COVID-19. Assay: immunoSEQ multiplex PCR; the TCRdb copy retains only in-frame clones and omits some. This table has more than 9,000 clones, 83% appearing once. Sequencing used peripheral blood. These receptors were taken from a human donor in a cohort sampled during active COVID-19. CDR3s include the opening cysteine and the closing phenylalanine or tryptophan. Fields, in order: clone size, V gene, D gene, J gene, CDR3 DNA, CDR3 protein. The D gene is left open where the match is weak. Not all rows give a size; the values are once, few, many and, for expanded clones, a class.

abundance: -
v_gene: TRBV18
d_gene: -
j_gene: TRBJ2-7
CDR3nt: TGTGCCAGCTCACCAACGAGCCCTGTAGCCTACGAGCAGTACTTC
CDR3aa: CASSPTSPVAYEQYF

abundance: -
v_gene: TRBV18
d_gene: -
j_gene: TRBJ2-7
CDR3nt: TGTGCCAGCTCACCTCGGACACAGGGTTTGCTATTCTACGAGCAGTACTTC
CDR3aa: CASSPRTQGLLFYEQYF

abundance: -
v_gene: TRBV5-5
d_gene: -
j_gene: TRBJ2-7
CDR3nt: TGTGCCAGCAGCTCCCTAGTTACAGGGTATAGGACGGGCTACGAGCAGTACTTC
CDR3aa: CASSSLVTGYRTGYEQYF

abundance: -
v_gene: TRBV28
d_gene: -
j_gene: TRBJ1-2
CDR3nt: TGTGCCAGCAGTACGGTCCCAGGTGGCTACACCTTC
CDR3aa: CASSTVPGGYTF

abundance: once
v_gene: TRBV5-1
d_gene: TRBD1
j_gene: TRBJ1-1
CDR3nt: TGCGCCAGCAGCGCTCGACAGGGGGCACTCACTGAAGCTTTCTTT
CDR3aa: CASSARQGALTEAFF

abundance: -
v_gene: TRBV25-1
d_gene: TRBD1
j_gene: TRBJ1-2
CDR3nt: TGTGCCAGCACCCAATACAGGGGCTTCTACACCTTC
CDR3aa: CASTQYRGFYTF

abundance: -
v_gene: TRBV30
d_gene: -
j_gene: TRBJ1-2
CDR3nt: TGTGCCTGGAGTCAACAGGGATACTATGGCTACACCTTC
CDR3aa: CAWSQQGYYGYTF

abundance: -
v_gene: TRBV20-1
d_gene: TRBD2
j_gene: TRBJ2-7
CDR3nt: TGCAGTGCTAGTGGACTAGCGGAGACCTTCGAGCAGTACTTC
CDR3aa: CSASGLAETFEQYF

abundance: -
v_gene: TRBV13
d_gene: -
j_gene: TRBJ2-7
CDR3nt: TGTGCCAGCAGCTTAGAAAACAGCCTATACGAGCAGTACTTC
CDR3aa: CASSLENSLYEQYF

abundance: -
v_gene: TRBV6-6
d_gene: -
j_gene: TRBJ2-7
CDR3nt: TGTGCCAGCCAATGGGGCCTCTCCTACGAGCAGTACTTC
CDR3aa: CASQWGLSYEQYF

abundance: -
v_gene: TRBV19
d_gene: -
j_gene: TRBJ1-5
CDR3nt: TGTGCCAGTAATCGAGGATTTAGCAATCAGCCCCAGCATTTT
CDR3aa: CASNRGFSNQPQHF

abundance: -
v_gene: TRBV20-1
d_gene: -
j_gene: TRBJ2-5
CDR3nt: TGCAGAGGCCAGGGGGAGACCCAGTACTTC
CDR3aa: CRGQGETQYF

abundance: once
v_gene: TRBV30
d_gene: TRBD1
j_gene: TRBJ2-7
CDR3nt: TGTGCCTGGAGAACTGGACAGGCCGGACCCTACGAGCAGTACTTC
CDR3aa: CAWRTGQAGPYEQYF

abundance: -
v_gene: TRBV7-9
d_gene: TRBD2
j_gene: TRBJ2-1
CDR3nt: TGTGCCAGCAGGGAAGTACTAGCGGGAGGGCCAGTTGAGCAGTTCTTC
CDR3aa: CASREVLAGGPVEQFF

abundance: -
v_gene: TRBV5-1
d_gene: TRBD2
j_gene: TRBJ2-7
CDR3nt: TGCGCCAGCAGCTTCGGGGGGACGGCAGACGAGCAGTACTTC
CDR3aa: CASSFGGTADEQYF

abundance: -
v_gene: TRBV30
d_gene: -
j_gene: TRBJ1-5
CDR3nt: TGTGCCTGGAGCGGGGGAAGCAATCAGCCCCAGCATTTT
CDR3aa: CAWSGGSNQPQHF

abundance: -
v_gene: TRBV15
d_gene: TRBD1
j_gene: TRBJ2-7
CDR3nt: TGTGCCACCAACAATAAACAGGGGACGACCTACGAGCAGTACTTC
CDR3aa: CATNNKQGTTYEQYF

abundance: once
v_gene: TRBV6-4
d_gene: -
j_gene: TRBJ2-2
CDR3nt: TGTGCCAGCAGTCCACTGGGGGGAGACACCGGGGAGCTGTTTTTT
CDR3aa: CASSPLGGDTGELFF

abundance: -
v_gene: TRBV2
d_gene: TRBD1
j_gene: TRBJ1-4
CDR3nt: TGTGCCAGCAGTGAAGACAGGGGGCGGAATGAAAAACTGTTTTTT
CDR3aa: CASSEDRGRNEKLFF

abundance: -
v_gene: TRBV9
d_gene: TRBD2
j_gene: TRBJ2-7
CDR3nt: TGTGCCAGCAGCCCCCGGACTAGCGGGACGGGGGAGCAGTACTTC
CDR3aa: CASSPRTSGTGEQYF

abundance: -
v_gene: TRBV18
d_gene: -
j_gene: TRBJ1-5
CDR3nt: TGTGCCAGCTCACCAAGCAGGGGTAGCAATCAGCCCCAGCATTTT
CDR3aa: CASSPSRGSNQPQHF

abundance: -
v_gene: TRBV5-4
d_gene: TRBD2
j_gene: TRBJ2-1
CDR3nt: TGTGCCAGCAGCTCTCTAACTAGCGATATCTTC
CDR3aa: CASSSLTSDIF

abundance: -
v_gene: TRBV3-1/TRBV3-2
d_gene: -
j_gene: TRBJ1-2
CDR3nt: TGTGCCAGCAGCCAAGCTGGAGTACCGGTGAGCTATGGCTACACCTTC
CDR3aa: CASSQAGVPVSYGYTF

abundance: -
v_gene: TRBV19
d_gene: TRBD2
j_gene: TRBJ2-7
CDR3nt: TGTGCCAGTAGCGCAGGCGGGGGGGCCTACGAGCAGTACTTC
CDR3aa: CASSAGGGAYEQYF

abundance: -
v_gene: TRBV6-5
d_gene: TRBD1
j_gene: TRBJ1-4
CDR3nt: TGTGCCAGCAGTTTTGAACCGGGACAGGCAGAAAAACTGTTTTTT
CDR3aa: CASSFEPGQAEKLFF

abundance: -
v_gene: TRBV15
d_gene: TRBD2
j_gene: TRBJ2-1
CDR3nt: TGTGCCACCAGCAGCGGCGGGGGCTCCTACAATGAGCAGTTCTTC
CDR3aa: CATSSGGGSYNEQFF

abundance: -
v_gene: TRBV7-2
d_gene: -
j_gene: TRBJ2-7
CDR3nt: TGTGCCAGCAGCTTACGTCAAGGGGTAAACTACGAGCAGTACTTC
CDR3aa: CASSLRQGVNYEQYF

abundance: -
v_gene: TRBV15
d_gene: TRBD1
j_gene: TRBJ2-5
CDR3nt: TGTGCCACCAGCAGAGAGCTTCGACAGGGAAGGGAGACCCAGTACTTC
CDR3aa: CATSRELRQGRETQYF

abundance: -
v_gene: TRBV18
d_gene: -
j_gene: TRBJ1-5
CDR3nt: TGTGCCAGCTCACCGGAGAGGATGGATCAGCCCCAGCATTTT
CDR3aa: CASSPERMDQPQHF

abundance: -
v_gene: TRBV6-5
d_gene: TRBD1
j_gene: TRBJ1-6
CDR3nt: TGTGCCAGCAAGAGGACAGGGACGAATTCACCCCTCCACTTT
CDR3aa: CASKRTGTNSPLHF

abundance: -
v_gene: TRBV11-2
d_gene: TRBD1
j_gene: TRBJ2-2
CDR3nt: TGTGCCAGCAGCTTAACCAGGACAGGGGCGACCGGGGAGCTGTTTTTT
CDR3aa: CASSLTRTGATGELFF

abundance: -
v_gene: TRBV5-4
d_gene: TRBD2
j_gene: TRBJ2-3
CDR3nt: TGTGCCAGCAGCTTGGGGGCGGGAGGGGCAGATACGCAGTATTTT
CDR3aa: CASSLGAGGADTQYF

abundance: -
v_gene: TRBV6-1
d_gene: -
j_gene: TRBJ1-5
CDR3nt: TGTGCCAGCAGTGAAGCGCTTATCAGGGTCGGGGGTCAGCCCCAGCATTTT
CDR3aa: CASSEALIRVGGQPQHF

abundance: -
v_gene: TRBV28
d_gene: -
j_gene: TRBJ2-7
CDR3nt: TGTGCCAGCAGTACACTCAGGGCAGCCTACGAGCAGTACTTC
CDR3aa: CASSTLRAAYEQYF

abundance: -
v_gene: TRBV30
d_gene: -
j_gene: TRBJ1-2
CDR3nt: TGTGCCTGGAATCAGGGGAACTATGGCTACACCTTC
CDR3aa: CAWNQGNYGYTF